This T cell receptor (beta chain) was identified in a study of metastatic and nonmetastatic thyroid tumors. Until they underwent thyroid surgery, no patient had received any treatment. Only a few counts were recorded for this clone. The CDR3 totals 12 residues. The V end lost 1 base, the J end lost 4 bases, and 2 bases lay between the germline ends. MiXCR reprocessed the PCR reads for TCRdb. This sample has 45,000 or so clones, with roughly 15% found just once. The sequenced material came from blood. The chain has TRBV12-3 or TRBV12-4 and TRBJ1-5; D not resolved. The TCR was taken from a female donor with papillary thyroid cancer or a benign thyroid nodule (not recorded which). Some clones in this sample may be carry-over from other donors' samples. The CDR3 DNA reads TGTGCCAGCAGTTTAGAGAATCAGCCCCAGCATTTT. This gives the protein CASSLENQPQHF.